One sample yielded the 22 T cell receptor beta chains listed below, sequenced in a study of cytomegalovirus exposure and HLA in healthy donors. This PCR relied on a set of 60 Vbeta primers and 13 Jbeta primers. Sequenced by immunoSEQ multiplex PCR; TCRdb stores in-frame clones only, minus some. The sample consists of about 150,000 clones, approximately 84% of them appearing once. The sample was PBMCs. Receptors were obtained from a woman younger than 30 in good health and CMV-seronegative.

This clone was detected a few times. The genes are TRBV2 and TRBJ2-7; tentatively, D is TRBD1 (5 bases). This CDR3 has 13 residues. Germline CDR1 reads SNHLY; CDR2 reads FYNNEI. V dropped 4 bases and J dropped 4 bases, with 11 bases sitting between them. CDR3 amino acids: CASSVDRSYEQYF. CDR3 coding DNA: TGTGCCAGCAGTGTTGACAGATCTTACGAGCAGTACTTC.

This clone was recorded only once. The V call is TRBV7-7, the J call TRBJ2-7; perhaps TRBD1 as D (6 bases). Trimming cost V 3 bases and J 4 bases, with 16 bases left between them. CDR3 length: 15 residues. Germline V lookup: CDR1 SSHAT, CDR2 FNYEAQ (reference sequence). CDR3 sequence reads: CASSFGLGAEYEQYF. For the CDR3, the DNA is TGTGCCAGCAGCTTTGGTTTGGGGGCAGAGTACGAGCAGTACTTC. The variable domain in full, with the rest retrieved from reference TRBV7-7 and TRBJ2-7, is GAGVSQSPRYKVTKRGQDVTLRCDPISSHATLYWYQQALGQGPEFLTYFNYEAQPDKSGLPSDRFSAERPEGSISTLTIQRTEQRDSAMYRCASSFGLGAEYEQYFGPGTRLTVT.

This rearrangement joins TRBV4-3 to TRBJ1-4; 12 nucleotides line up with TRBD1. Germline CDR1 reads LGHNA; CDR2 reads YSLEER. V shed 0 bases and J 8 bases; nucleotides not matched to a gene: 10. There are 18 residues in the CDR3. Here the CDR3 DNA reads TGCGCCAGCAGCCAAGATCGAGGGACAGGGGGCTTTTGGGAAAAACTGTTTTTT. Its protein is CASSQDRGTGGFWEKLFF.

The V and J genes are TRBV6-5 and TRBJ1-6, with D unresolved. There are 13 residues in the CDR3. CDR1 is MNHEY, CDR2 SVGAGI, per germline. V was shortened by 4 bases and J by 9 bases, with 10 bases between the two germline ends. The DNA of the CDR3 is TGTGCCAGCAGTTCCGGTGTACGTTCACCCCTCCACTTT. It codes for CASSSGVRSPLHF.

V usage is TRBV15 and J usage is TRBJ1-5; TRBD1 aligns across 8 bases. Germline CDR1 reads LNHNV; CDR2 reads YYDKDF (reference sequence). This CDR3 comprises 15 residues. V dropped 3 bases and J dropped 2; count of bases not matched to a gene: 3. CDR3 DNA sequence: TGTGCCACCAGCAGCGGGGGACAGGGCAATCAGCCCCAGCATTTT. As protein: CATSSGGQGNQPQHF.

The chain combines TRBV6-6 with TRBJ2-7; TRBD1 is a possible D gene (8 bases). Trimming took off 2 bases at V and 4 bases at J, with 15 bases between the two ends. CDR1 is MNHNY and CDR2 is SVGAGI in the germline V gene (reference sequence). The CDR3 consists of 15 residues. CDR3 bases: TGTGCCAGCAGTTACACCTACAGGGGGGGGTACGAGCAGTACTTC. Protein sequence: CASSYTYRGGYEQYF.

The chain combines TRBV27 with TRBJ2-6; a possible D gene is TRBD2 (5 bases). The V end lost 5 bases, the J end lost 12 bases, and 11 bases lay between the germline ends. The CDR3 extends over 12 amino acids. Germline V gene lookup returns CDR1 MNHEY and CDR2 SMNVEV (reference sequence). The CDR3 coding sequence is TGTGCCAGCAGTCCTCTCAGCGGCGTCCTGACTTTC. Translated: CASSPLSGVLTF. Full variable domain (remainder filled in from reference TRBV27 and TRBJ2-6): EAQVTQNPRYLITVTGKKLTVTCSQNMNHEYMSWYRQDPGLGLRQIYYSMNVEVTDKGDVPEGYKVSRKEKRNFPLILESPSPNQTSLYFCASSPLSGVLTFGAGSRLTVL.

The chain has TRBV7-9 and TRBJ2-3, with D possibly TRBD2 on 6 matching bases. Germline V CDR1 and CDR2: SEHNR, FQNEAQ (reference sequence). V dropped 0 bases and J dropped 2 bases, with 9 bases sitting between them. This CDR3 is built from 15 residues. The CDR3 here is CASSLARGATDTQYF. DNA for the CDR3: TGTGCCAGCAGCTTAGCGCGCGGGGCCACAGATACGCAGTATTTT.

This CDR3 is CASSLGQSTNEKLFF. CDR3 DNA: TGTGCCAGCAGCCTGGGACAGTCAACTAATGAAAAACTGTTTTTT. The V and J genes are TRBV5-5 and TRBJ1-4, with TRBD1 identical over 7 bases. The CDR3 covers 15 residues. The junction had 3 bases not matched to a gene; V was cut back by 4 bases and J by 0 bases. The germline gives CDR1 SGHKS, CDR2 YYEKEE (reference sequence).

This clone occurred once. This chain connects TRBV5-1 to TRBJ1-2; D remains ambiguous. Germline V gives CDR1 SGHRS, CDR2 YFSETQ. The CDR3 runs to 17 residues. V lost 5 bases to trimming and J lost 4 bases, with 24 bases between them. The CDR3 region has the DNA TGCGCCAGCAGTCCCCTTCGGGAACGGGCTAGTAGCTATGGCTACACCTTC. It translates to CASSPLRERASSYGYTF.

The chain has TRBV28 and TRBJ1-4; 7 nucleotides line up with TRBD1. With 5 bases clipped from V and 8 bases from J, the junction kept 11 bases outside the gene matches. Germline CDR1 reads MDHEN; CDR2 reads SYDVKM. The length of the CDR3 is 15 residues. The CDR3 is CASSITGVRREKLFF. The CDR3 nucleotides are TGTGCCAGCAGTATCACAGGGGTCAGAAGAGAAAAACTGTTTTTT.

The chain joins TRBV4-1 to TRBJ1-5; D gene unclear. V was pared by 1 base and J by 0 bases, with 13 bases between. The CDR3 length is 17 residues. Germline CDR1 is MGHRA and CDR2 is YSYEKL. CDR3 residues: CASSQGNRGYSNQPQHF. CDR3 sequence (DNA): TGCGCCAGCAGCCAAGGGAACCGCGGGTATAGCAATCAGCCCCAGCATTTT.

V is TRBV30 and J is TRBJ1-2, with 7 bases matching TRBD1. Germline V gives CDR1 GTSNPN, CDR2 SVGIG (reference sequence). The CDR3 length is 12 residues. Trimming removed 8 bases from V and 4 bases from J; junction bases left unmatched: 7. The CDR3 reads CAGEGGGYGYTF. CDR3 sequence (DNA): TGTGCCGGGGAAGGGGGCGGCTATGGCTACACCTTC. Supplemented by reference TRBV30 and TRBJ1-2, the full variable domain reads SQTIHQWPATLVQPVGSPLSLECTVEGTSNPNLYWYRQAAGRGLQLLFYSVGIGQISSEVPQNLSASRPQDRQFILSSKKLLLSDSGFYLCAGEGGGYGYTFGSGTRLTVV.

This clone has just one count. The chain carries TRBV30 and TRBJ2-7, with TRBD1 matching 8 bases. The trim removed 5 bases at V and 5 bases at J, leaving 8 bases unmatched. This CDR3 contains 13 residues. Germline V gives CDR1 GTSNPN, CDR2 SVGIG (reference sequence). The CDR3 is CAWDGQGLHEQYF. Here the CDR3 DNA reads TGTGCCTGGGACGGACAGGGCCTCCACGAGCAGTACTTC.

V gene TRBV28 combines with J gene TRBJ2-5; TRBD2 is a possible D gene (6 bases). Trimming took off 6 bases at V and 11 bases at J, with 16 bases between the two ends. The CDR3 has 12 amino acids. Germline V gives CDR1 MDHEN, CDR2 SYDVKM. The CDR3 is CASRSAGGEQYF. The CDR3 DNA reads TGTGCCAGCAGATCGGCGGGCGGGGAGCAGTACTTC.

This rearrangement joins TRBV28 to TRBJ1-6, with D perhaps matching TRBD1 (5 bases). With 5 bases removed from V and 6 bases from J, the gap between germline ends came to 17 bases. The CDR3 loop spans 16 amino acids. Germline loops: CDR1 MDHEN, CDR2 SYDVKM. For the CDR3, the DNA is TGTGCCAGCAGTGGCCCCCGGGGGTTGGGTAATTCACCCCTCCACTTT. This codes for CASSGPRGLGNSPLHF.

The chain carries TRBV10-3 and TRBJ1-5, with D unresolved. V lost 10 bases to trimming and J lost 4 bases, with 11 bases between them. CDR1 ENHRY and CDR2 SYGVKD come from the germline V gene. The CDR3 covers 12 residues. The CDR3 loop reads CATKELNQPQHF. The CDR3 DNA follows: TGTGCCACAAAGGAGTTAAATCAGCCCCAGCATTTT.

The gene calls are TRBV28 and TRBJ2-7, with D possibly matching TRBD1 (6 bases). Trimming removed 2 bases at V and 0 bases at J, with 8 bases between. The V gene's germline CDR1 is MDHEN and CDR2 SYDVKM. The length of the CDR3 is 14 residues. The CDR3 bases are TGTGCCAGCAGTTTAGGGGGCGACTCCTACGAGCAGTACTTC. Residues: CASSLGGDSYEQYF. The full variable domain, its missing parts supplied by reference TRBV28 and TRBJ2-7, is DVKVTQSSRYLVKRTGEKVFLECVQDMDHENMFWYRQDPGLGLRLIYFSYDVKMKEKGDIPEGYSVSREKKERFSLILESASTNQTSMYLCASSLGGDSYEQYFGPGTRLTVT.

The rearrangement links TRBV28 to TRBJ2-1, with 9 bases aligning to TRBD2. V was pared by 5 bases and J by 1 base, with 6 bases of the junction left unmatched. Germline values: CDR1 MDHEN, CDR2 SYDVKM. CDR3 length equals 16 residues. Here the CDR3 reads CASSLIAGESYNEQFF. The CDR3 DNA sequence: TGTGCCAGCAGTCTCATAGCGGGAGAATCCTACAATGAGCAGTTCTTC.

The gene calls are TRBV13 and TRBJ2-5, with TRBD2 matching 10 bases. Germline V CDR1 and CDR2: PRHDT, FYEKMQ (reference sequence). The CDR3 extends over 15 amino acids. V trimming: 5 bases; J trimming: 2 bases; junction bases outside the gene matches: 5. Here the CDR3 DNA reads TGTGCCAGCAGCAGCGGGGGGGCCTGGCAAGAGACCCAGTACTTC. Translation gives CASSSGGAWQETQYF.

The chain links TRBV4-2 to TRBJ2-3; D is possibly TRBD2 (5 bases). The CDR3 spans 19 residues. V lost 0 bases, J lost 0 bases, and 19 bases lay in between. From germline, CDR1 is LGHNA and CDR2 YNFKEQ. The CDR3 DNA follows: TGTGCCAGCAGCCAAGAGCCCCCTCGCGGGTTTACTAGCACAGATACGCAGTATTTT. It encodes CASSQEPPRGFTSTDTQYF.

This sequence joins TRBV4-1 and TRBJ2-7; 12 nucleotides match TRBD1. Germline V gene sequence: CDR1 MGHRA, CDR2 YSYEKL. This CDR3 region has 16 residues. The trim removed 6 bases at V and 7 bases at J, leaving 13 bases unmatched. CDR3 nucleotides: TGCGCCAGCAGGCCTTATCCGGGACAGGGGGCGCAAGAGCAGTACTTC. Its protein is CASRPYPGQGAQEQYF.